This TCR beta chain was observed in a study of T cell changes during pregnancy in multiple sclerosis. Data came from immunoSEQ multiplex PCR; TCRdb stores just in-frame clones and leaves some out. The table has roughly 90,000 clones, approximately 90% seen once. Germline V gene sequence: CDR1 LGHNA, CDR2 YSLEER. With 1 base removed from V and 4 bases from J, the gap between germline ends came to 10 bases. This CDR3 region has 14 residues. This clonotype was sampled from a female donor in good health, enrolled as a control in a pregnancy study. The sample consisted of peripheral blood, taken in the first trimester of pregnancy. V and J are TRBV4-3 and TRBJ1-2, with no clear D. DNA of the CDR3: TGCGCCAGCAGCCAAGTTGGAGGGAGCTATGGCTACACCTTC. Encoded protein: CASSQVGGSYGYTF.